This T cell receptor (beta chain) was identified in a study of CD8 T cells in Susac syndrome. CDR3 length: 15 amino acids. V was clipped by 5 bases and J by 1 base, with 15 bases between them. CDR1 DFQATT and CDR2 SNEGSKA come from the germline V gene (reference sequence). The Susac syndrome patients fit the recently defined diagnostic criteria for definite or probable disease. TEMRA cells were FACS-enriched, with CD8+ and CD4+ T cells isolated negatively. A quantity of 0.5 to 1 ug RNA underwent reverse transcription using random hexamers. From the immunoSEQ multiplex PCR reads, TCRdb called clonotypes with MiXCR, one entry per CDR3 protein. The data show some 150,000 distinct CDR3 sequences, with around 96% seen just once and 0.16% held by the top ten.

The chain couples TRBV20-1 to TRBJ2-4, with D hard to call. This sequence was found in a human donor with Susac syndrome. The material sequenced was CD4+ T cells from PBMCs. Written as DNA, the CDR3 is TGCAGTGCTTCGGAATACCACACTGCCAAAAACATTCAGTACTTC. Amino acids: CSASEYHTAKNIQYF.